This T cell receptor beta chain was captured by sequencing in a study of T cell responses to AZD1222 COVID-19 vaccine. Study summary: Second-dose intervals near 4 or 12 weeks were combined.

As for this clone: Antigen specificity is unknown.

Overall study findings and caveats: Rises in breadth and depth of Spike-specific TCRs came after two AZD1222 doses. There were mostly white British donors and more females than males, and clonal diversity was possibly underestimated.

Germline lookup yields CDR1 MNHEY and CDR2 SVGAGI. CDR3 size: 14 residues. Trimming cost V 6 bases and J 6 bases; bases outside gene matches: 4. The data were produced by immunoSEQ multiplex PCR, yet TCRdb's version contains in-frame clones alone and is incomplete. The profile shows about 130,000 clones, approximately 91% of them singletons. The starting material was peripheral blood, obtained on day 0 of AZD1222 vaccination. This sequence was found in an adult in good health. The rearrangement uses TRBV6-5 and TRBJ2-2; TRBD2 aligns across 10 bases. In nucleotides, the CDR3 is TGTGCCAGCAGGACGGGGACTAGCGCCGGGGAGCTGTTTTTT. Its protein product is CASRTGTSAGELFF.